This TCR beta chain originates from a study of T cells in localized non-small cell lung cancer. The CDR3 sequence is 13 residues long. Germline V gene data show CDR1 as SNHLY and CDR2 as FYNNEI. The V end was cut by 7 bases, the J end by 7 bases, with 14 bases between. Study-wide findings and caveats: Density of T cells in blood, when higher, went with longer overall survival. Uninvolved adjacent lung had higher T cell clonality than tumor and all other tissues.

Sequenced by immunoSEQ multiplex PCR; TCRdb stores in-frame clones only, minus some. The table includes some 4,600 clones, 85% to 95% detected once. Notes on this clone: Its antigen remains unidentified.

The origin of this receptor is a woman aged 35 to 75 with stage I lung adenocarcinoma. This specimen consisted of peripheral blood, obtained before any cancer treatment. The chain carries TRBV2 and TRBJ2-4; D unresolved. The CDR3 sequence: CASINFVVNIQYF. CDR3 sequence (DNA): TGTGCCAGCATTAATTTTGTGGTCAACATTCAGTACTTC. Together with reference TRBV2 and TRBJ2-4, the CDR3 gives the full variable domain: EPEVTQTPSHQVTQMGQEVILRCVPISNHLYFYWYRQILGQKVEFLVSFYNNEISEKSEIFDDQFSVERPDGSNFTLKIRSTKLEDSAMYFCASINFVVNIQYFGAGTRLSVL.